The clone carrying this TCR beta chain came up a few times. The data originate from a study of radiotherapy plus CTLA-4 blockade in lung cancer. The overall study: Objective responses were recorded in less than 20% of patients, with disease control recorded in approximately 34%.

Trimming removed 0 bases from V and 1 base from J, with 5 bases in between. Per the germline V gene, CDR1 is SGHKS and CDR2 is YYEKEE (reference sequence). This CDR3 region has 15 residues. TCRdb's table, derived via immunoSEQ multiplex PCR, lists solely in-frame clones and lacks some. The table shows approximately 60,000 clones, with 70% to 85% occurring only once. The V gene is TRBV5-5, the J gene TRBJ2-6, with D unresolved. The receptor was derived from a human donor with non-small cell lung cancer whose response to radiotherapy plus ipilimumab could not be evaluated. This material consisted of peripheral blood, taken from a patient treated with radiotherapy plus ipilimumab. CDR3 DNA: TGTGCCAGCAGCTTGGCTCGGTCTGGGGCCAACGTCCTGACTTTC. Its protein product is CASSLARSGANVLTF.